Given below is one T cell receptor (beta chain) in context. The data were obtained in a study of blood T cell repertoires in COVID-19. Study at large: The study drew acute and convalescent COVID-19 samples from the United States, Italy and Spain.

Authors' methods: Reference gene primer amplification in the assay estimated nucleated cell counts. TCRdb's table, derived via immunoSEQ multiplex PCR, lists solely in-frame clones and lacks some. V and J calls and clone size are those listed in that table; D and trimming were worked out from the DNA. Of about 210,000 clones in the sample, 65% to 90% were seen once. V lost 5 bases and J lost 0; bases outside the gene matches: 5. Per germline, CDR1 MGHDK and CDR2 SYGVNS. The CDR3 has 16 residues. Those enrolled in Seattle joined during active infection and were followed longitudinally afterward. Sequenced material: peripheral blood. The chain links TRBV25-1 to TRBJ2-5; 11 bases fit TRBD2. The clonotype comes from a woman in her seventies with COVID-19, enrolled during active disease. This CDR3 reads CASSPGTSGYQETQYF. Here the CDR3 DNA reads TGTGCCAGCAGTCCCGGGACTAGCGGATACCAAGAGACCCAGTACTTC.